A selection of T cell receptor beta chains follows, all from one sample in a study of cytomegalovirus exposure and HLA in healthy donors. TCRdb's copy holds only in-frame clones and misses some; the assay was immunoSEQ multiplex PCR. The sample lists over 100,000 clones, approximately 94% seen once, with approximately 1% in the top ten. Sequencing was done on a sample of PBMCs. These TCRs come from a young woman in good health and CMV-seronegative. CDR3s include the opening cysteine and the closing phenylalanine or tryptophan. The D gene is left open where the match is weak. Clone size, where shown, is once, few, many, or a class for clones that have expanded.

>TRBV5-4|.|.|TRBJ1-1
TGTGCCAGCAGCTCGCTGTACGGTGAAGCTTTCTTT
CASSSLYGEAFF
>TRBV5-1|TRBD1|once|TRBJ1-1
TGCGCCAGCAGCCTAGGACAGGCTCTTACGAACACTGAAGCTTTCTTT
CASSLGQALTNTEAFF
>TRBV5-1|TRBD1|.|TRBJ2-5
TGCGCCAGCAGTCAGGAGGAACAGGGGTTGGAGACCCAGTACTTC
CASSQEEQGLETQYF
>TRBV4-1|.|.|TRBJ2-7
TGCGCCAGCAGAGGGGATCCCTACGAGCAGTACTTC
CASRGDPYEQYF
>TRBV7-9|TRBD2|.|TRBJ2-3
TGTGCCAGCAGCTTAGCCCTAGCGGGGATCCCCCAGTTGACAGATACGCAGTATTTT
CASSLALAGIPQLTDTQYF
>TRBV5-6|.|once|TRBJ1-2
TGTGCCAGCAGCTCGGATGGGGGGGCGAAGGTAAAGGGCTACACCTTC
CASSSDGGAKVKGYTF
>TRBV4-2|.|.|TRBJ2-7
TGTGCCAGCGACCGGGAGTCCTACGAGCAGTACTTC
CASDRESYEQYF
>TRBV5-1|.|.|TRBJ1-1
TGCGCCAGCAGAAAGGGAGATATAGACACTGAAGCTTTCTTT
CASRKGDIDTEAFF
>TRBV29-1|.|.|TRBJ1-2
TGCAGCGTTGTTGCGGGTGAGGGCTACACCTTC
CSVVAGEGYTF
>TRBV25-1|.|few|TRBJ2-1
TGTGCCAGCAGTGAAGGTACTAGGAACAATGAGCAGTTCTTC
CASSEGTRNNEQFF
>TRBV9|TRBD1|once|TRBJ2-7
TGTGCCAGCAGCGTCGGGACAGACTCCTACGAGCAGTACTTC
CASSVGTDSYEQYF
>TRBV27|.|.|TRBJ1-1
TGTGCCAGCGGTGAACTTCCGGGGACTGAAGCTTTCTTT
CASGELPGTEAFF
>TRBV7-2|TRBD1|.|TRBJ2-7
TGTGCCAGCAGCTTAGGGGCAGGGGGTCAATACGAGCAGTACTTC
CASSLGAGGQYEQYF
>TRBV14|.|.|TRBJ2-7
TGTGCCAGCAGCCAAACTTATACTTCCTACGAGCAGTACTTC
CASSQTYTSYEQYF
>TRBV5-1|TRBD1|.|TRBJ2-1
TGCGCCAGCACCGTTAATTCAAGGGACAGGTTTTCCAATGAGCAGTTCTTC
CASTVNSRDRFSNEQFF
>TRBV7-2|.|.|TRBJ1-5
TGTGCCAGCAGCTCGGAAGGGAGGGCTAGTCAGCCCCAGCATTTT
CASSSEGRASQPQHF